Sequencing of this T cell receptor beta chain was carried out in a study of CD8 T cells in ankylosing spondylitis. This clonotype was observed at least ten times. Its specificity is unknown. Making the TCR beta libraries involved quantitative 5'-RACE with molecular barcodes. A single record per CDR3 protein comes from TCRdb applying MiXCR to the 5' RACE reads. Found here are about 240,000 distinct CDR3 sequences, about 10% of them singletons; the top ten hold under 7%. Study-level findings and limits: Seven or eight highly homologous variants formed a TCR beta motif that appeared characteristic of ankylosing spondylitis blood. Clones linked to disease were reported to show significant enrichment in matched ankylosing spondylitis synovial fluid. Reactive arthritis synovial fluid and blood were previously reported to contain some motif variants.

Specimen: blood, either unsorted or a sorted T cell fraction (not recorded which). The TCR comes from a male donor with ankylosing spondylitis or in good health (not recorded which).

CDR3 region: CASSQDTQVHYGYTF. CDR3 DNA sequence: TGTGCCAGCAGCCAAGATACGCAGGTCCACTATGGCTACACCTTC. The chain couples TRBV3-1 to TRBJ1-2; D gene uncertain. The V end lost 0 bases, the J end lost 3 bases, and 11 bases lay between the germline ends. This CDR3 is built from 15 residues. Germline CDR1 is LGHDT and CDR2 is YNNKEL (reference sequence).